This T cell receptor beta chain is drawn from a study of cytomegalovirus exposure and HLA in healthy donors. Study in general: The 95 to 150 validation repertoires used the same platform as the roughly 620 first-cohort repertoires, a later analysis reported.

The donors formed part of the roughly 120-subject validation cohort, distinct from the roughly 660-subject first cohort. TCRdb's copy holds only in-frame clones and misses some; the assay was immunoSEQ multiplex PCR. Altogether about 73,000 clones are present, roughly 95% being singletons, with the ten largest covering approximately 3.4%. As for this clone: What it recognizes is unknown.

Germline lookup yields CDR1 MNHNS and CDR2 SASEGT. V shed 0 bases and J shed 6 bases, with 12 bases lying between them. This CDR3 has 15 residues. Findings and limits, study-wide: Subsequent analysis showed first-cohort TCR clusters tending to co-occur in more than 95 validation repertoires. The investigators catalogued 150 or so TCR beta chains as cytomegalovirus-associated.

The receptor's source is a man aged 18 to 35 in good health and CMV-seronegative. The chain carries TRBV6-1 and TRBJ1-5; D is ambiguous. Source material: PBMCs. CDR3: CASSEAGIAGQPQHF. The CDR3 nucleotides are TGTGCCAGCAGTGAAGCGGGGATAGCGGGTCAGCCCCAGCATTTT.